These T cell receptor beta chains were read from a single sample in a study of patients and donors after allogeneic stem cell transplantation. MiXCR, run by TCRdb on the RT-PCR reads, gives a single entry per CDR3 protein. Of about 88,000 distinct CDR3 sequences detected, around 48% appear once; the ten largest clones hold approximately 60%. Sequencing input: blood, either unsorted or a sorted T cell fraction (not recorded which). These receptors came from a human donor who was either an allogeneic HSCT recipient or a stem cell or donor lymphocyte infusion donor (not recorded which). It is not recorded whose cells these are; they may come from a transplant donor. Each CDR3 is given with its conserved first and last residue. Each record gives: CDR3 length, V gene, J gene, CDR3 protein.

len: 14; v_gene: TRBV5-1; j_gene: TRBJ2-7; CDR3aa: CASSLELPVHEQYF
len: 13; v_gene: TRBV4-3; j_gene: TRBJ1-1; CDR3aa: CASSQEGRLGAFF
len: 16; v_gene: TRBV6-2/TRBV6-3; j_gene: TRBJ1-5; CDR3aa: CASSFQDSVSNQPQHF
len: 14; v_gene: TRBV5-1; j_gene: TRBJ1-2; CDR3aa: CASSLDRSAYGYTF
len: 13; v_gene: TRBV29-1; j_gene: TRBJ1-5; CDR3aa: CSALTGRNQPQHF
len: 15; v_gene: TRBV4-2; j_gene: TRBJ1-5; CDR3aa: CASSQDGASHQPQHF
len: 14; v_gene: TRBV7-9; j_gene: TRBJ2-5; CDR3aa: CASSLAGRQETQYF
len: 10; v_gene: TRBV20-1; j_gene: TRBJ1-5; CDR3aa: CSAWGQPQHF
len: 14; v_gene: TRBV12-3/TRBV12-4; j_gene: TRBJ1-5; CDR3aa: CASSQHPANQPQHF
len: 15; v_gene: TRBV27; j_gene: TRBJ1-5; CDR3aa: CASSPWTGANQPQHF
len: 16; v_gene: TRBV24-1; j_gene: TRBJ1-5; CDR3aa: CATSDAPQGPYQPQHF
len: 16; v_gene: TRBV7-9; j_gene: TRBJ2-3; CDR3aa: CASSHTPTGSTDTQYF
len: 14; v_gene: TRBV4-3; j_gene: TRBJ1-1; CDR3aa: CASSQGRQGSEAFF
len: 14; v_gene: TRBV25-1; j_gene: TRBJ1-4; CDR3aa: CASSVAVTNEKLFF
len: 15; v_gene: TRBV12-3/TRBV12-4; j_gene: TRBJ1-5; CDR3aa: CASSLQTGANQPQHF
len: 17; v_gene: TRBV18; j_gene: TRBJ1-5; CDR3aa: CASSPLDGYKSNQPQHF
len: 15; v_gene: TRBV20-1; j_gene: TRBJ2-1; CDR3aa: CSARDIRGKTNEQFF
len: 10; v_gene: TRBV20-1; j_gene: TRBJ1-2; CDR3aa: CSARGGGYTF
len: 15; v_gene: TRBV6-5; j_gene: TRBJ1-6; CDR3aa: CASSYSIGGNSPLHF
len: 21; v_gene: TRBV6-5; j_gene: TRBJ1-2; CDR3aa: CASSYRTRVSRDKLTGYGYTF
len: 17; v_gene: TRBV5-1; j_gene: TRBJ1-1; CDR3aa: CASSFYSTQNVNTEAFF
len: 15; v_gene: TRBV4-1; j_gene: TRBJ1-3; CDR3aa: CASSQASGIGNTIYF
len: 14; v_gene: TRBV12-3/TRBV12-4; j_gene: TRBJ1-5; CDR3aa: CASTGDPKGQPQHF
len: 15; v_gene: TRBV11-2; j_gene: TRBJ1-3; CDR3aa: CASSLYTLSGNTIYF
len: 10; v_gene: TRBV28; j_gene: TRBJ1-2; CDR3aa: CASRSYGYTF
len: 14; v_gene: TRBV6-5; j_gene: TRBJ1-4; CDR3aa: CASSSGTGREKLFF
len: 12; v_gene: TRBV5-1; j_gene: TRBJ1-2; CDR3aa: CASSLDGYGYTF
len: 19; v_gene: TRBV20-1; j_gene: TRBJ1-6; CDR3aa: CSALMSRDRGSSYNSPLHF
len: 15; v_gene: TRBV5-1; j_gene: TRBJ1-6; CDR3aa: CASSTGTGDRSPLHF
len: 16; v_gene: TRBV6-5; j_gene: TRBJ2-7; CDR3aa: CASSSPPGHPRWEQYF
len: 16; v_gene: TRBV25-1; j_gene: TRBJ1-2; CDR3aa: CASSEPPSQGRDGYTF
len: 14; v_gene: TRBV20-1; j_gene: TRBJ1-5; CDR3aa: CSALADGRNQPQHF
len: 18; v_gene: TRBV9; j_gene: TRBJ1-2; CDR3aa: CASSVTGTVLRDNYGYTF
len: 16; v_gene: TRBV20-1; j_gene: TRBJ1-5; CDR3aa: CSARVVGGPSNQPQHF
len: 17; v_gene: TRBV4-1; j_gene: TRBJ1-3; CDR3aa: CASSQDEGASSGNTIYF
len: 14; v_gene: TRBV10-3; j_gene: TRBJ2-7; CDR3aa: CAISESIGADEQYF
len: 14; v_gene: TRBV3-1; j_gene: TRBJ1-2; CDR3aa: CASSQDGFGYGYTF